This entry concerns a single TCR beta chain. Its specificity is not known. An even split of each subset's genomic DNA across several immunoSEQ plates was performed. This table comes from immunoSEQ multiplex PCR, and its TCRdb copy is limited to in-frame clones, with some not included. The sample holds 2 million to 3 million clones, 93% seen once. J was trimmed by 0 bases and V by 1 base; bases with no gene match: 4. Germline assignment: CDR1 SGHTS and CDR2 YDEGEE. The CDR3 contains 16 residues. The source of the sample is a study of shared clonotypes between healthy human individuals. On the study more broadly: Per donor, CD8 memory used one plate, CD8 naive used two, CD4 memory used three and CD4 naive used three. The study's findings and limits: It was observed that roughly 5.4% of naive CD4 clonotypes were shared across a handful of donors.

This clonotype originated in a man younger than 30 in good health. Some clones in this sample may be carry-over from other donors' samples. V and J are TRBV5-8 and TRBJ1-3; 7 positions agree with TRBD1. The sample taken for sequencing was naive CD4+ T cells from PBMCs. Subset reported: CD45RA+ positively selected. The CDR3 nucleotides read TGTGCCAGCAGCTTGAAAGGACAGGCCTCTGGAAACACCATATATTTT. Amino acids: CASSLKGQASGNTIYF.